The 18 T cell receptor beta chains given below trace back to one sample, sequenced in a study of molecular identifiers for immune sequencing clone quantification. TCRdb reprocessed the PCR reads via MiXCR and lists one record per CDR3 protein. The sample includes approximately 590,000 distinct CDR3 sequences, roughly 23% of them seen just once. Sequencing was done on a sample of naive CD8+ T cells from blood, with Jurkat cell RNA spiked in. Subset in this sample: FACS-sorted CD8+CD4-CCR7+CD45RA+ naive T cells. These receptor sequences come from a human donor in good health. Some libraries in this study had Jurkat cell RNA spiked in.

Worth noting for this clonotype: A read error is possible here, since a much larger clone lies one base away. The V and J genes are TRBV6-2 or TRBV6-3 and TRBJ1-5; tentative D call: TRBD1 (5 bases). The CDR3 consists of 15 residues. In germline, CDR1 is MNHEY, CDR2 SVGEGT. CDR3 loop: CAGRDGLLGYQPQHF. CDR3 sequence (DNA): TGTGCCGGCAGGGACGGACTATTGGGGTATCAGCCCCAGCATTTT.

This clonotype was detected many times. The chain combines TRBV2 with TRBJ2-7, with TRBD1 matching over 7 bases. Germline CDR1 and CDR2: SNHLY and FYNNEI. Trimming cost V 1 base and J 4 bases; bases outside gene matches: 7. CDR3 length equals 15 residues. Written as DNA, the CDR3 is TGTGCCAGCAGTGAAGGGGCAGGGGGTTGGTACGAGCAGTACTTC. It translates to CASSEGAGGWYEQYF.

The table lists this clonotype with a few counts. This sequence joins TRBV4-1 and TRBJ2-7; 7 nucleotides line up with TRBD1. Germline CDR1 reads MGHRA; CDR2 reads YSYEKL. Unmatched junction bases numbered 5, after V lost 1 base and J lost 5 bases. This CDR3 region has 14 residues. The DNA for the CDR3 is TGCGCCAGCAGCCAAGTTGAACAGGGGAACGAGCAGTACTTC. Translation gives CASSQVEQGNEQYF.

A word on this clonotype: A single base separates this from a much larger clone, so it may be a read error. The chain joins TRBV24-1 to TRBJ2-2, with 9 bases identical to TRBD1. This CDR3 spans 16 amino acids. The germline gives CDR1 KGHDR, CDR2 SFDVKD. CDR3 sequence (DNA): TGTGCCACCGGTGACCCACAGGGGGCCAACACCGGGGAGCTGTTTTTT. Protein product: CATGDPQGANTGELFF.

About this clonotype itself: A much more abundant neighbour one base away suggests this may be a read error. The V and J genes are TRBV7-3 and TRBJ2-2, with TRBD2 matching 8 bases. CDR1 and CDR2 (germline): SGHTA, FQGTGA. The CDR3 loop spans 13 amino acids. CDR3 in amino acids: CASGLAGPGELFF. CDR3 DNA: TGTGCCAGCGGCTTAGCGGGACCTGGGGAGCTGTTTTTT.

The CDR3 DNA reads as TGTGCCAGCAGTCCCACTGCGGGGGGCCAGGGCTACACCTTC. Translation gives CASSPTAGGQGYTF. This rearrangement joins TRBV27 to TRBJ1-2; D possibly corresponds to TRBD1 (6 bases). Germline values: CDR1 MNHEY, CDR2 SMNVEV (reference sequence). V lost 5 bases, J lost 8 bases, and 18 bases lay in between. The CDR3 has 14 amino acids.

This rearrangement joins TRBV19 to TRBJ1-5, with D maybe TRBD1 (5 bases). Germline lookup yields CDR1 LNHDA and CDR2 SQIVND (reference sequence). Deletions cut 6 bases from V and 2 bases from J, with 8 bases between. The CDR3 contains 13 residues. The CDR3 loop reads CASRMGGNQPQHF. The CDR3 nucleotides read TGTGCCAGTAGAATGGGGGGCAATCAGCCCCAGCATTTT.

This clonotype was detected many times. The chain recombines TRBV7-9 with TRBJ1-2, with no clear D. The CDR3 runs to 18 residues. Germline loops: CDR1 SEHNR, CDR2 FQNEAQ (reference sequence). Trimming cost V 0 bases and J 0 bases, with 17 bases left between them. CDR3 residues: CASSLALMDEYPNYGYTF. CDR3 nucleotide sequence: TGTGCCAGCAGCTTAGCGTTGATGGACGAATACCCTAACTATGGCTACACCTTC.

The V and J genes are TRBV7-2 and TRBJ2-2, with D maybe TRBD1 (6 bases). The germline gives CDR1 SGHTA, CDR2 FQGNSA. Deletions cut 8 bases from V and 5 bases from J, with 15 bases between. The CDR3 has 14 amino acids. The CDR3 is CASPWGPGTGELFF. CDR3 coding DNA: TGTGCCAGCCCCTGGGGGCCGGGGACCGGGGAGCTGTTTTTT.

This clonotype was counted many times. CDR3 nucleotides: TGTGCCAGCAGTGCCAGGGGAGAGTACGAGCAGTACTTC. Translating gives CASSARGEYEQYF. The V and J genes are TRBV7-9 and TRBJ2-7, with D possibly TRBD1 on 6 matching bases. The germline CDR1 and CDR2 sequences are SEHNR and FQNEAQ (reference sequence). The CDR3 consists of 13 residues. Deletions cut 6 bases from V and 4 bases from J, with 13 bases between.

On this clonotype itself: A read error may be the cause here, since a much bigger clone is one base away. Because the CDR3 is missing its conserved closing phenylalanine or tryptophan, this is likely a read error. The chain carries TRBV20-1 and TRBJ1-2; tentative D call: TRBD1 (6 bases). Trimming took off 2 bases at V and 4 bases at J, with 11 bases between the two ends. Germline CDR1 is DFQATT and CDR2 is SNEGSKA (reference sequence). The CDR3 totals 13 residues. CDR3 residues: CSARPLDSYGYTL. The CDR3 DNA reads TGCAGTGCTAGACCCCTGGACAGCTATGGCTACACCCTC.

With regard to this clonotype: Being one base from a much bigger clone, this may be a read error. This sequence joins TRBV27 and TRBJ2-3; 12 positions agree with TRBD2. The CDR3 spans 14 residues. The germline V gene has CDR1 MNHEY and CDR2 SMNVEV (reference sequence). CDR3 bases: TGTGTCAGCAGGACTAGCGGGGTGACAGATACGCAGTATTTT. Protein: CVSRTSGVTDTQYF.

This clonotype occurred many times. The J gene is TRBJ2-7, the V gene TRBV7-9; tentatively, D is TRBD1 (6 bases). Germline CDR1 SEHNR, CDR2 FQNEAQ (reference sequence). Trimming took 5 bases from V and 2 from J, leaving 13 bases between them. CDR3 length: 14 residues. CDR3 protein: CASSLQGRAYEQYF. Written as DNA, the CDR3 is TGTGCCAGCAGCCTACAGGGTCGAGCCTACGAGCAGTACTTC.

In this sample, this clonotype turned up a few times. V and J are TRBV7-9 and TRBJ2-5; TRBD2 aligns across 8 bases. The junction had 3 bases not matched to a gene; V was cut back by 5 bases and J by 1 base. The germline V gene has CDR1 SEHNR and CDR2 FQNEAQ (reference sequence). There are 14 residues in the CDR3. Here the CDR3 DNA reads TGTGCCAGCAGCCGGAGCGGGGGCCAAGAGACCCAGTACTTC. Its translation is CASSRSGGQETQYF.

Points on this clonotype: This may be a read error, as it is one base from a much larger clone. This rearrangement joins TRBV6-2 or TRBV6-3 to TRBJ2-4; no firm D call. CDR1 and CDR2 (germline): MNHEY, SVGEGT. The V gene lost 10 bases and the J gene lost 8 bases, with 21 bases spanning the gap. The CDR3 has 14 residues. The CDR3 loop is CATSIAAFLDIQYF. As DNA, the CDR3 is TGTGCCACCTCGATCGCTGCGTTCCTCGACATTCAGTACTTC.

At least ten counts were recorded for this clonotype. The CDR3 DNA sequence: TGTGCCAGCAGCTTAAGACTAGCGGTACAAGAGACCCAGTACTTC. Translated: CASSLRLAVQETQYF. The V gene is TRBV13, the J gene TRBJ2-5; 9 bases fit TRBD2. Per the germline V gene, CDR1 is PRHDT and CDR2 is FYEKMQ (reference sequence). J was trimmed by 2 bases and V by 2 bases; bases with no gene match: 3. CDR3 length: 15 amino acids.

For this clonotype: This may be a read error: a much more frequent sequence differs by one nucleotide. The chain employs TRBV12-3 or TRBV12-4 and TRBJ1-5; TRBD1 aligns across 7 bases. This CDR3 is built from 15 residues. The CDR3 nucleotides are TGTGCCAGCAGTTTAGATGGGACAGCCGGGCAGCCCCTGCATTTT. This gives the protein CASSLDGTAGQPLHF.

The rearrangement links TRBV4-1 to TRBJ2-3; TRBD2 matches 10 bases. The CDR3 sequence is 22 residues long. The J segment lost 0 bases and the V segment lost 1 base, leaving 19 bases of the junction unmatched. In germline, CDR1 is MGHRA, CDR2 YSYEKL. CDR3 sequence (DNA): TGCGCCAGCAGCCAAGTCGTAAGAGGGTTAGCGGGGGGACGAACTAGCACAGATACGCAGTATTTT. Its translation: CASSQVVRGLAGGRTSTDTQYF.